This TCR beta chain is from a study of blood T cell repertoires in COVID-19. In the study overall: Acute and convalescent COVID-19 samples came from the United States, Italy and Spain. PBMCs, B-cell-depleted T cells, or T cells were the source of the cDNA or gDNA that made up the material.

TCRdb's table, derived via immunoSEQ multiplex PCR, lists solely in-frame clones and lacks some. The profile shows about 200,000 clones, roughly 90% of them singletons. V lost 0 bases to trimming and J lost 2 bases, with 10 bases between them. The CDR3 consists of 15 residues. The germline gives CDR1 MNHNS, CDR2 SASEGT. This clone was detected only once. The clonotype originates from a man aged 45-65 years with acute or convalescent COVID-19. The sample comprised peripheral blood. The rearrangement joins TRBV6-1 to TRBJ1-2; D perhaps matches TRBD1 (6 bases). This CDR3 is CASSEAGRGNYGYTF. Here the CDR3 DNA reads TGTGCCAGCAGTGAAGCTGGCAGGGGAAACTATGGCTACACCTTC.